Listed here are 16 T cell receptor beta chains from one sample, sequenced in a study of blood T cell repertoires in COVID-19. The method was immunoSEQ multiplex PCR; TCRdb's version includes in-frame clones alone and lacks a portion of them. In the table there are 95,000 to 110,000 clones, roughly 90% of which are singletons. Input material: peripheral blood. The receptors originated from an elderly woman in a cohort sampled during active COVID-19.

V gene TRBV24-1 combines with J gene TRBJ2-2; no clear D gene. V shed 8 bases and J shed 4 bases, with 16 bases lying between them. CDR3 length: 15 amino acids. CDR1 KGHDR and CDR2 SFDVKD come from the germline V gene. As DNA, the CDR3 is TGTGCCACCATGAGGCGGTTGGGTTTCACCGGGGAGCTGTTTTTT. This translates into CATMRRLGFTGELFF.

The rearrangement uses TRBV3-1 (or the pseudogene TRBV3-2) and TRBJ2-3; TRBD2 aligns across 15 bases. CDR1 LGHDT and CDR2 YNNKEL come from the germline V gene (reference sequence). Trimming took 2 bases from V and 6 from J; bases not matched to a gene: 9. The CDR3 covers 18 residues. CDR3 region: CASSQQWTSGGEWDTQYF. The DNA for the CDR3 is TGTGCCAGCAGCCAACAGTGGACTAGCGGGGGGGAGTGGGATACGCAGTATTTT.

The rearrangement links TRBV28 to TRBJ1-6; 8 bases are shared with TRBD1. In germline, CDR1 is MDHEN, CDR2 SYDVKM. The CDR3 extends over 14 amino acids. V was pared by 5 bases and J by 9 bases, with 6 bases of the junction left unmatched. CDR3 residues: CASSVGQGASPLHF. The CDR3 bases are TGTGCCAGCAGTGTCGGACAGGGCGCTTCACCCCTCCACTTT.

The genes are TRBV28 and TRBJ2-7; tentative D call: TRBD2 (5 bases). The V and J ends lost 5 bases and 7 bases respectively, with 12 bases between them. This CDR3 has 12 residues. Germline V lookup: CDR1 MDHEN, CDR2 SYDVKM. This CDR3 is CASSLVEREQYF. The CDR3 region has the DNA TGTGCCAGCAGTCTGGTCGAGCGGGAGCAGTACTTC. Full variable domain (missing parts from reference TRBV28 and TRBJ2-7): DVKVTQSSRYLVKRTGEKVFLECVQDMDHENMFWYRQDPGLGLRLIYFSYDVKMKEKGDIPEGYSVSREKKERFSLILESASTNQTSMYLCASSLVEREQYFGPGTRLTVT.

The CDR3 nucleotides read TGTGCCAGCAGTGCGGTAGCTAGTACAGATACGCAGTATTTT. It specifies CASSAVASTDTQYF. V and J are TRBV25-1 and TRBJ2-3; D not resolved. The CDR3 runs to 14 residues. V lost 4 bases to trimming and J lost 3 bases, with 11 bases between them. Germline-derived CDR1 and CDR2 are MGHDK and SYGVNS.

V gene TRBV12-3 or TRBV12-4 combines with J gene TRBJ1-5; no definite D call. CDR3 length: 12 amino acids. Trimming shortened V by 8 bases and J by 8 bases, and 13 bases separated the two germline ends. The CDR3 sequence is CASCGLWEPQHF. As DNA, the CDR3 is TGTGCCAGCTGTGGACTCTGGGAGCCCCAGCATTTT.

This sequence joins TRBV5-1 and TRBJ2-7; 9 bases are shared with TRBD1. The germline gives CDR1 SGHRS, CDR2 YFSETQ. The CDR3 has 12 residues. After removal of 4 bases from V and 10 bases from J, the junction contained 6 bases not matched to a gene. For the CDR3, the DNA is TGCGCCAGCAGCCAAGACAGGGGGAATCAGTACTTC. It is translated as CASSQDRGNQYF.

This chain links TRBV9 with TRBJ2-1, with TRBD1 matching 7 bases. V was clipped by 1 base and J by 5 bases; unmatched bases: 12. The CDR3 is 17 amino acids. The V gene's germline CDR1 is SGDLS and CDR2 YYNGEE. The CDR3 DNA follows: TGTGCCAGCAGCGTATTCCCGACGCGACAGGGCGACAATGAGCAGTTCTTC. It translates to CASSVFPTRQGDNEQFF.

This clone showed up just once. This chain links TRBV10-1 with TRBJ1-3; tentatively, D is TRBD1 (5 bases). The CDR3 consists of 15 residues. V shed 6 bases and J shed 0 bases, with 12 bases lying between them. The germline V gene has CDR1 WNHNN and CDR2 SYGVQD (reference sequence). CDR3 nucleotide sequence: TGCGCCAGCAGCGGGGGACCGAACTCTGGAAACACCATATATTTT. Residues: CASSGGPNSGNTIYF.

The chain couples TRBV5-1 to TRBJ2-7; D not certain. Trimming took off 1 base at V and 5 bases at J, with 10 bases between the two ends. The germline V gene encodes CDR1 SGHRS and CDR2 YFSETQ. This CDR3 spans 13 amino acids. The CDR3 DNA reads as TGCGCCAGCAGCTTGTCCCCCCGTGACGAGCAGTACTTC. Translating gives CASSLSPRDEQYF.

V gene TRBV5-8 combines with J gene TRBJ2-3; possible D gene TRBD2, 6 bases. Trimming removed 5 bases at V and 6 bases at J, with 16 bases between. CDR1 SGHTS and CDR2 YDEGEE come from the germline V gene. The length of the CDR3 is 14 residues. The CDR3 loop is CASSSGPGMDTQYF. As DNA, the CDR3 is TGTGCCAGCAGTAGCGGCCCTGGGATGGATACGCAGTATTTT.

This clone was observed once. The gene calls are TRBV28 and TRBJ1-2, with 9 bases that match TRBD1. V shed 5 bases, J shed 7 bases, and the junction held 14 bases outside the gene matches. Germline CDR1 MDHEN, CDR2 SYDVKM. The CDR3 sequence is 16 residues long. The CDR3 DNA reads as TGTGCCAGCAGTAGATCACAGGGGGCGGTGGGGTCTGGCTACACCTTC. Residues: CASSRSQGAVGSGYTF.

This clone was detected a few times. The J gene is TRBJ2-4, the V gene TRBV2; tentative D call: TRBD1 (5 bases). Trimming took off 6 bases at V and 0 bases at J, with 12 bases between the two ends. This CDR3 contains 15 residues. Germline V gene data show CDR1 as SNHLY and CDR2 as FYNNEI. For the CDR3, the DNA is TGTGCCAGCAGACCTGACAGCCTAGCCAAAAACATTCAGTACTTC. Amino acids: CASRPDSLAKNIQYF.

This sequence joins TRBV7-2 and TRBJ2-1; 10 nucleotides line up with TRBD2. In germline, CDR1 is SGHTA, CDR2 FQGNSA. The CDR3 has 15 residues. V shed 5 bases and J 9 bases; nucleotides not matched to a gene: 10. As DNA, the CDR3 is TGTGCCAGCAGCGGACCGCTAGCGGGAGAACTTGAGCAGTTCTTC. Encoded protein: CASSGPLAGELEQFF.

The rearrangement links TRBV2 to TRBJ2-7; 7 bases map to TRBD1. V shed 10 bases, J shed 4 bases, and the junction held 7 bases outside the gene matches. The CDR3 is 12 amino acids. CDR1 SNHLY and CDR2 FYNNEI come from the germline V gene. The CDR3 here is CATRQGSYEQYF. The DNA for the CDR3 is TGTGCCACCCGACAGGGATCGTACGAGCAGTACTTC.

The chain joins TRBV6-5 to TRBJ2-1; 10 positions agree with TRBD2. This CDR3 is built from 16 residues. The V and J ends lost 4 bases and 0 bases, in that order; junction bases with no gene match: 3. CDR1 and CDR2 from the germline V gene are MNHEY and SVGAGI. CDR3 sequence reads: CASSSRLAGSYNEQFF. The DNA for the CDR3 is TGTGCCAGCAGTTCCCGACTAGCGGGCTCCTACAATGAGCAGTTCTTC.